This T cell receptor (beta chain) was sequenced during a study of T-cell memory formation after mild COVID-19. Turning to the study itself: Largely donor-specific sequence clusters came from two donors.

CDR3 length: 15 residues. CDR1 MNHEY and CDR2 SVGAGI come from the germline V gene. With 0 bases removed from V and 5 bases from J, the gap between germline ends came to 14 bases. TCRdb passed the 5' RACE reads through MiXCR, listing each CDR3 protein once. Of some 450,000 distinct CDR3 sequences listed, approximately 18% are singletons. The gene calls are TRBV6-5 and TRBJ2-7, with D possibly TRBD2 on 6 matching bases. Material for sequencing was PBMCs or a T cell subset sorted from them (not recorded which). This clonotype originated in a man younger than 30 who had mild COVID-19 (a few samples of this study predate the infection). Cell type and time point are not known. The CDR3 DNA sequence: TGTGCCAGCAGTTACTCGCGGGGCCTTAGGAACGAGCAGTACTTC. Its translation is CASSYSRGLRNEQYF.